This T cell receptor beta chain was found in a study of beta chain features in type 1 diabetes. Study information: Healthy donors and patients showed comparable age, gender and cell yields. Points from the study as a whole: There was no resolution here of whether HLA type influences TCRB rearrangement.

Since all of the isolated RNA was reverse transcribed, expressed TCRB transcripts were what got sequenced. Data came from immunoSEQ multiplex PCR; TCRdb stores just in-frame clones and leaves some out. The sample holds roughly 450,000 clones, roughly 14% seen once. J was trimmed by 2 bases and V by 5 bases; bases with no gene match: 3. In germline, CDR1 is SGHTA, CDR2 FQGNSA. The CDR3 spans 14 residues. There are many counts of this clone. No antigen is known for it. CD45RO/CCR7/CD25/CD127/CD95/CD27 staining was used to isolate CD4+ naive, central memory, regulatory and stem cell-like memory cells by sorting.

The sample taken for sequencing was naive CD4+ T cells from blood. This clonotype was obtained from a man aged 25-40 years in good health. J is TRBJ2-3 and V is TRBV7-2; 8 nucleotides agree with TRBD2. CDR3 DNA: TGTGCCAGCAGCCTCGGACTAGCCACAGATACGCAGTATTTT. It specifies CASSLGLATDTQYF. The full variable domain, its missing parts supplied by reference TRBV7-2 and TRBJ2-3, is GAGVSQSPSNKVTEKGKDVELRCDPISGHTALYWYRQSLGQGLEFLIYFQGNSAPDKSGLPSDRFSAERTGGSVSTLTIQRTQQEDSAVYLCASSLGLATDTQYFGPGTRLTVL.